Shown below are 20 T cell receptor beta chains from a single sample sequenced in a study of PD-1 blockade in classical Hodgkin lymphoma. Method: immunoSEQ multiplex PCR; TCRdb's copy keeps in-frame clones and lacks some. Counted here are approximately 38,000 clones, 75% to 85% occurring once; the ten biggest clones make up around 10%. Indicated time point: cycle 4 day 1 (C4D1), after more than 5 weeks of nivolumab. No patient escaped relapse after autologous stem cell transplantation, and brentuximab vedotin exposure varied. Source: peripheral blood mononuclear cells (PBMCs), taken before the fourth cycle of nivolumab. The receptors shown here come from a human donor with classical Hodgkin lymphoma.

The chain recombines TRBV5-1 with TRBJ2-3, with a tentative D call TRBD2 (6 bases). The germline gives CDR1 SGHRS, CDR2 YFSETQ. The V gene lost 3 bases and the J gene lost 2 bases, with 13 bases spanning the gap. The CDR3 contains 15 residues. The CDR3 sequence: CASSWGGDFTDTQYF. The DNA of the CDR3 is TGCGCCAGCAGCTGGGGCGGGGACTTCACAGATACGCAGTATTTT.

This chain uses TRBV2 with TRBJ1-1; the D gene is possibly TRBD1 (5 bases). This CDR3 is built from 15 residues. Germline CDR1 is SNHLY and CDR2 is FYNNEI. V lost 8 bases and J lost 1, with 17 bases in between. DNA of the CDR3: TGTGCCAGCTCCCCCCGGGGCAGAGAGAACACTGAAGCTTTCTTT. This gives the protein CASSPRGRENTEAFF. Drawing the rest from reference TRBV2 and TRBJ1-1, the complete variable domain is EPEVTQTPSHQVTQMGQEVILRCVPISNHLYFYWYRQILGQKVEFLVSFYNNEISEKSEIFDDQFSVERPDGSNFTLKIRSTKLEDSAMYFCASSPRGRENTEAFFGQGTRLTVV.

This clone showed up just a few times. This chain links TRBV14 with TRBJ2-7, with 11 bases identical to TRBD2. CDR3 length: 14 residues. V shed 3 bases, J shed 12 bases, and the junction held 10 bases outside the gene matches. Germline CDR1 reads SGHDN; CDR2 reads FVKESK. The CDR3 protein is CASSQTGLAAPRYF. CDR3 bases: TGTGCCAGCAGCCAGACGGGACTAGCGGCCCCTCGGTACTTC.

The V call is TRBV10-3, the J call TRBJ2-2; 8 bases match TRBD1. This CDR3 spans 16 amino acids. Germline CDR1 and CDR2: ENHRY and SYGVKD. V was pared by 5 bases and J by 0 bases, with 5 bases of the junction left unmatched. CDR3 nucleotide sequence: TGTGCCATCAGTCCGGGACAGGACGCGAACACCGGGGAGCTGTTTTTT. It translates to CAISPGQDANTGELFF.

This clone was counted a few times. The V and J genes are TRBV7-8 and TRBJ2-1; the D call may be TRBD1 or TRBD2 (5 bases each). The CDR3 loop spans 14 amino acids. The germline V gene has CDR1 SGHVS and CDR2 FQNEAQ. Trimming pared 3 bases from V and 5 bases from J, leaving 11 bases between. This chain's CDR3 is CASSLGPGHNEQFF. The CDR3 DNA reads TGTGCCAGCAGCTTGGGCCCGGGACACAATGAGCAGTTCTTC. Together with reference TRBV7-8 and TRBJ2-1, the CDR3 gives the full variable domain: GAGVSQSPRYKVAKRGQDVALRCDPISGHVSLFWYQQALGQGPEFLTYFQNEAQLDKSGLPSDRFFAERPEGSVSTLKIQRTQQEDSAVYLCASSLGPGHNEQFFGPGTRLTVL.

This clone was recorded a few times. V usage is TRBV5-1 and J usage is TRBJ1-6; possible D gene TRBD1, 5 bases. The CDR3 totals 15 residues. CDR1 is SGHRS and CDR2 is YFSETQ in the germline V gene. Trimming took 0 bases from V and 5 from J, leaving 9 bases between them. This CDR3 reads CASSLAGGDNSPLHF. Written as DNA, the CDR3 is TGCGCCAGCAGCTTGGCCGGGGGAGATAATTCACCCCTCCACTTT. Full variable domain (rest looked up from reference TRBV5-1 and TRBJ1-6): KAGVTQTPRYLIKTRGQQVTLSCSPISGHRSVSWYQQTPGQGLQFLFEYFSETQRNKGNFPGRFSGRQFSNSRSEMNVSTLELGDSALYLCASSLAGGDNSPLHFGNGTRLTVT.

The chain carries TRBV10-1 and TRBJ2-5; no clear D gene. Germline V gene lookup returns CDR1 WNHNN and CDR2 SYGVQD (reference sequence). The CDR3 totals 9 residues. CDR3 in amino acids: CGGPETQYF. The CDR3 coding sequence is TGCGGGGGTCCGGAGACCCAGTACTTC.

V gene TRBV10-2 combines with J gene TRBJ1-1; no firm D call. Germline values: CDR1 WSHSY, CDR2 SAAADI. V was shortened by 3 bases and J by 0 bases, with 8 bases between the two germline ends. This CDR3 spans 14 amino acids. The CDR3 nucleotides are TGCGCCAGCAGTGAACCGGGGATGAACACTGAAGCTTTCTTT. Protein: CASSEPGMNTEAFF.

Only a few counts were recorded for this clone. CDR3 in DNA: TGCGCCAGCAGCCACACAGGGTCCGGGATGCACACCGGGGAGCTGTTTTTT. Translating it yields CASSHTGSGMHTGELFF. V is TRBV4-1 and J is TRBJ2-2, with a weak D call TRBD1 (6 bases). This CDR3 comprises 17 residues. Trimming cost V 3 bases and J 3 bases, with 17 bases left between them. Germline loops: CDR1 MGHRA, CDR2 YSYEKL.

This chain joins TRBV5-1 and TRBJ1-5, with TRBD1 matching over 9 bases. The CDR3 is 14 residues long. Germline-derived CDR1 and CDR2 are SGHRS and YFSETQ. V shed 5 bases, J shed 5 bases, and the junction held 5 bases outside the gene matches. CDR3 bases: TGCGCCAGCAGTCCGGACAGGGGTGATCAGCCCCAGCATTTT. As protein: CASSPDRGDQPQHF.

This chain connects TRBV27 to TRBJ2-7, with no clear D. The germline gives CDR1 MNHEY, CDR2 SMNVEV (reference sequence). V was trimmed by 2 bases and J by 2 bases, leaving 7 bases between them. The length of the CDR3 is 13 residues. Here the CDR3 DNA reads TGTGCCAGCAGTTTAGTTATGGCCTACGAGCAGTACTTC. Encoded protein: CASSLVMAYEQYF.

The chain employs TRBV4-2 and TRBJ2-5; TRBD1 agrees at 7 bases. Germline V lookup: CDR1 LGHNA, CDR2 YNFKEQ. This CDR3 has 14 amino acids. After removal of 1 base from V and 5 bases from J, the junction contained 4 bases not matched to a gene. The CDR3 loop is CASSQGQGGETQYF. The CDR3 nucleotides are TGTGCCAGCAGCCAAGGACAGGGTGGGGAGACCCAGTACTTC.

This clone was seen only once. CDR3 loop: CASSQDYGTSAYNEQFF. DNA for the CDR3: TGCGCCAGCAGCCAAGACTATGGGACTAGCGCCTACAATGAGCAGTTCTTC. The rearrangement joins TRBV4-3 to TRBJ2-1, with 10 bases fitting TRBD2. This CDR3 contains 17 residues. The germline gives CDR1 LGHNA, CDR2 YSLEER. V trimming: 0 bases; J trimming: 2 bases; junction bases outside the gene matches: 4.

This sequence joins TRBV29-1 and TRBJ2-4; D possibly uses TRBD1 or TRBD2 (5 bases each). The CDR3 runs 11 residues. V gave up 7 bases and J gave up 9 bases, with 13 bases separating them. Germline V CDR1 and CDR2: SQVTM, ANQGSEA. CDR3 region: CSADTGGIQYF. The CDR3 nucleotides are TGCAGCGCTGACACTGGGGGCATTCAGTACTTC.

The genes are TRBV2 and TRBJ1-6; 10 nucleotides line up with TRBD1. Germline V gene data show CDR1 as SNHLY and CDR2 as FYNNEI. Unmatched junction bases numbered 2, after V lost 2 bases and J lost 7 bases. This CDR3 region has 15 residues. DNA of the CDR3: TGTGCCAGCAGTGAACCGGGACAGGGGAATTCACCCCTCCACTTT. Its translation is CASSEPGQGNSPLHF.

The rearrangement links TRBV11-3 to TRBJ2-7; the match to TRBD1 covers 10 bases. CDR1 and CDR2 (germline): SGHNT, YENEEA. This CDR3 has 16 amino acids. Trimming cost V 3 bases and J 1 base; bases outside gene matches: 6. CDR3 amino acids: CASSFRDRGSSYEQYF. The CDR3 nucleotides read TGTGCCAGCAGCTTCCGGGACAGGGGTAGTTCCTACGAGCAGTACTTC. The variable domain in full, completed from reference TRBV11-3 and TRBJ2-7, reads EAGVVQSPRYKIIEKKQPVAFWCNPISGHNTLYWYLQNLGQGPELLIRYENEEAVDDSQLPKDRFSAERLKGVDSTLKIQPAELGDSAVYLCASSFRDRGSSYEQYFGPGTRLTVT.

There are a few counts of this clone. V usage is TRBV2 and J usage is TRBJ1-2; D gene ambiguous. V was trimmed by 9 bases and J by 4 bases, leaving 12 bases between them. CDR3 length: 12 residues. Germline assignment: CDR1 SNHLY and CDR2 FYNNEI. CDR3 bases: TGTGCCAGTACCGAGGATAGCTATGGCTACACCTTC. It is translated as CASTEDSYGYTF.

The CDR3 DNA reads TGTGCCAGCAGTTCCCCGACTCCCGGAGGACCAGATACGCAGTATTTT. Its translation is CASSSPTPGGPDTQYF. J is TRBJ2-3 and V is TRBV28, with a possible D match to TRBD2 (5 bases). Germline CDR1 MDHEN, CDR2 SYDVKM. Between the trimmed V and J ends, which lost 4 bases and 4 bases, there was a span of 18 bases. The CDR3 runs 16 residues.

CDR3: CASSLGQGRSVNTEAFF. For the CDR3, the DNA is TGTGCCAGCAGCTTAGGACAGGGCAGATCGGTGAACACTGAAGCTTTCTTT. The V gene is TRBV7-2, the J gene TRBJ1-1; 7 positions agree with TRBD1. The V gene's germline CDR1 is SGHTA and CDR2 FQGNSA. Unmatched junction bases numbered 8, after V lost 1 base and J lost 0 bases. The CDR3 has 17 residues.

The rearrangement uses TRBV2 and TRBJ2-1, with 13 bases aligning to TRBD2. Germline assignment: CDR1 SNHLY and CDR2 FYNNEI. V lost 9 bases and J lost 5; bases outside the gene matches: 16. The CDR3 covers 18 residues. The CDR3 nucleotides are TGTGCCAGTCTGACCCGGGACGGGGGACTAGCGGGGCACAATGAGCAGTTCTTC. This codes for CASLTRDGGLAGHNEQFF. Full variable domain (remainder filled in from reference TRBV2 and TRBJ2-1): EPEVTQTPSHQVTQMGQEVILRCVPISNHLYFYWYRQILGQKVEFLVSFYNNEISEKSEIFDDQFSVERPDGSNFTLKIRSTKLEDSAMYFCASLTRDGGLAGHNEQFFGPGTRLTVL.